These 24 T cell receptor beta chains originate from one sample sequenced in a study of CD8 T cells in Susac syndrome. When the RNA was reverse transcribed, random hexamers were used with an input of roughly 0.45 to 1 ug. TCRdb redid the calling of the immunoSEQ multiplex PCR reads with MiXCR, one entry per CDR3 protein. Of approximately 190,000 distinct CDR3 sequences in the sample, more than 85% are singletons; the top ten hold around 0.16%. The sample taken for sequencing was CD8+ T cells from PBMCs. The receptors were sampled from a human donor with Susac syndrome.

The CDR3 sequence is CASRPSINGDEQFF. The CDR3 bases are TGTGCCAGCAGGCCCTCTATTAACGGGGATGAGCAGTTCTTC. The chain couples TRBV6-5 to TRBJ2-1, with D possibly TRBD2 on 5 matching bases. V lost 6 bases and J lost 8, with 17 bases in between. The CDR3 runs 14 residues. Germline V lookup: CDR1 MNHEY, CDR2 SVGAGI.

V is TRBV7-2 and J is TRBJ2-7, with 12 bases fitting TRBD2. The junction had 6 bases not matched to a gene; V was cut back by 5 bases and J by 4 bases. This CDR3 is built from 15 residues. Germline CDR1 SGHTA, CDR2 FQGNSA. The CDR3 DNA reads as TGTGCCAGCAGCGTCGCTAGCGGGAGGGGGTACGAGCAGTACTTC. Its translation is CASSVASGRGYEQYF. The complete variable domain, with remaining parts taken from reference TRBV7-2 and TRBJ2-7, reads GAGVSQSPSNKVTEKGKDVELRCDPISGHTALYWYRQSLGQGLEFLIYFQGNSAPDKSGLPSDRFSAERTGGSVSTLTIQRTQQEDSAVYLCASSVASGRGYEQYFGPGTRLTVT.

The chain links TRBV7-8 to TRBJ2-5; 12 nucleotides align to TRBD2. The CDR3 totals 15 residues. Germline lookup yields CDR1 SGHVS and CDR2 FQNEAQ. With V trimmed by 5 bases and J by 0 bases, 1 base remained unmatched. The CDR3 loop is CASSRLAGDQETQYF. The CDR3 nucleotides are TGTGCCAGCAGCCGACTAGCGGGGGACCAAGAGACCCAGTACTTC.

This chain connects TRBV6-5 to TRBJ2-3; TRBD2 is a possible D gene (6 bases). CDR3 size: 15 residues. The germline gives CDR1 MNHEY, CDR2 SVGAGI. V shed 0 bases and J shed 2 bases, with 9 bases lying between them. In DNA form, the CDR3 reads TGTGCCAGCAGTTACTCCGGGACTTTCACAGATACGCAGTATTTT. As protein: CASSYSGTFTDTQYF.

This sequence joins TRBV7-8 and TRBJ2-7; no definite D call. The V gene's germline CDR1 is SGHVS and CDR2 FQNEAQ. The CDR3 is 17 residues long. Trimming took 3 bases from V and 0 from J, leaving 18 bases between them. The CDR3 nucleotides read TGTGCCAGCAGCTTGGGTATCGGGCAGCTATACTCCTACGAGCAGTACTTC. Translated: CASSLGIGQLYSYEQYF.

This rearrangement joins TRBV15 to TRBJ1-4; 7 bases agree with TRBD1. The length of the CDR3 is 14 residues. Trimming cost V 7 bases and J 7 bases; bases outside gene matches: 9. Germline loops: CDR1 LNHNV, CDR2 YYDKDF (reference sequence). Here the CDR3 reads CATKLEGAGEKLFF. For the CDR3, the DNA is TGTGCCACCAAGCTCGAGGGGGCAGGTGAAAAACTGTTTTTT.

V usage is TRBV2 and J usage is TRBJ2-2; 10 bases fit TRBD2. Unmatched junction bases numbered 14, after V lost 6 bases and J lost 4 bases. Germline V gene sequence: CDR1 SNHLY, CDR2 FYNNEI. This CDR3 has 18 residues. CDR3 nucleotide sequence: TGTGCCAGCAGCGCCGGAGGGCTAGCGGGAGACGTCACCGGGGAGCTGTTTTTT. The encoded protein is CASSAGGLAGDVTGELFF.

The chain carries TRBV4-1 and TRBJ2-7, with TRBD1 identical over 8 bases. Per the germline V gene, CDR1 is MGHRA and CDR2 is YSYEKL. The CDR3 extends over 16 amino acids. V shed 4 bases and J 4 bases; nucleotides not matched to a gene: 12. The CDR3 bases are TGCGCCAGCAGCCCGGGGGCCGGGACAGGAGATTACGAGCAGTACTTC. It translates to CASSPGAGTGDYEQYF.

This clonotype was recorded once. The chain has TRBV13 and TRBJ2-3; 10 bases are shared with TRBD2. The ends lost 1 base at V and 4 bases at J; junction bases unmatched: 5. Germline V gene sequence: CDR1 PRHDT, CDR2 FYEKMQ (reference sequence). This CDR3 contains 16 residues. The CDR3 DNA sequence: TGTGCCAGCAGCTTAGTTGAGCGGGAGGGCCCAGATACGCAGTATTTT. Translating it yields CASSLVEREGPDTQYF.

This clonotype occurred once. The chain links TRBV6-5 to TRBJ1-1; D is possibly TRBD1 (6 bases). Germline CDR1 reads MNHEY; CDR2 reads SVGAGI. Deletions cut 2 bases from V and 4 bases from J, with 11 bases between. The CDR3 loop spans 14 amino acids. CDR3 sequence (DNA): TGTGCCAGCAGTTACGGGGGGCTGGGCACTGAAGCTTTCTTT. It is translated as CASSYGGLGTEAFF.

The V and J genes are TRBV14 and TRBJ1-2; 7 bases are shared with TRBD1. The CDR3 has 15 residues. Per the germline V gene, CDR1 is SGHDN and CDR2 is FVKESK. V gave up 0 bases and J gave up 4 bases; unmatched junction bases: 5. CDR3 in DNA: TGTGCCAGCAGCCAAGATGCAGGGGGTCGCTATGGCTACACCTTC. Encoded protein: CASSQDAGGRYGYTF.

The gene calls are TRBV9 and TRBJ1-1; unclear D gene. Germline V gene data show CDR1 as SGDLS and CDR2 as YYNGEE. This CDR3 has 13 amino acids. Deletions cut 9 bases from V and 2 bases from J, with 14 bases between. The CDR3, as DNA: TGTGCCACTTCACGGGGTACCAACACTGAAGCTTTCTTT. This encodes CATSRGTNTEAFF.

This rearrangement joins TRBV29-1 to TRBJ2-5; no clear D. This CDR3 contains 12 residues. Trimming left V 3 bases short and J 2 bases short, with 7 bases between. The germline gives CDR1 SQVTM, CDR2 ANQGSEA. DNA of the CDR3: TGCAGCGTTGAGGCAGTTCAAGAGACCCAGTACTTC. Translated: CSVEAVQETQYF. Filled out from reference TRBV29-1 and TRBJ2-5, the complete variable domain reads SAVISQKPSRDICQRGTSLTIQCQVDSQVTMMFWYRQQPGQSLTLIATANQGSEATYESGFVIDKFPISRPNLTFSTLTVSNMSPEDSSIYLCSVEAVQETQYFGPGTRLLVL.

V usage is TRBV5-4 and J usage is TRBJ2-5; D perhaps matches TRBD1 (7 bases). This CDR3 spans 15 amino acids. Germline V lookup: CDR1 SGHNT, CDR2 YYREEE (reference sequence). Between the trimmed V and J ends, which lost 10 bases and 2 bases, there was a span of 21 bases. The CDR3 DNA sequence: TGTGCCTTCCCGGAGGAGGGGGCTGAACAAGAGACCCAGTACTTC. Residues: CAFPEEGAEQETQYF.

This clonotype showed up just once. The chain is built from TRBV4-1 and TRBJ2-7; the match to TRBD1 covers 9 bases. The CDR3 has 17 amino acids. Trimming took 1 base from V and 3 from J; bases not matched to a gene: 10. Germline V gene sequence: CDR1 MGHRA, CDR2 YSYEKL. The CDR3 DNA reads as TGCGCCAGCAGCCAAGGACCGCGGACAGGGGCAAACTACGAGCAGTACTTC. Translating gives CASSQGPRTGANYEQYF.

V gene TRBV15 combines with J gene TRBJ2-1; 7 bases map to TRBD2. V lost 3 bases to trimming and J lost 5 bases; unmatched junction nucleotides: 13. Germline values: CDR1 LNHNV, CDR2 YYDKDF (reference sequence). The CDR3 has 17 amino acids. This CDR3 reads CATSSFFSSGTNNEQFF. The CDR3 DNA follows: TGTGCCACCAGCAGCTTCTTCTCTAGCGGAACTAACAATGAGCAGTTCTTC. The full variable domain, in which reference TRBV15 and TRBJ2-1 provide the parts outside the CDR3, is DAMVIQNPRYQVTQFGKPVTLSCSQTLNHNVMYWYQQKSSQAPKLLFHYYDKDFNNEADTPDNFQSRRPNTSFCFLDIRSPGLGDTAMYLCATSSFFSSGTNNEQFFGPGTRLTVL.

This sequence joins TRBV2 and TRBJ2-1; D is unresolved. Germline assignment: CDR1 SNHLY and CDR2 FYNNEI. Trimming removed 4 bases from V and 6 bases from J, with 10 bases in between. This CDR3 is built from 13 residues. Here the CDR3 DNA reads TGTGCCAGCAGTGTAGGGCCACCCAATGAGCAGTTCTTC. This codes for CASSVGPPNEQFF.

This clonotype was seen just once. The CDR3 loop reads CATSRATGGRNTIYF. DNA of the CDR3: TGTGCCACCAGCAGAGCAACAGGCGGGAGAAACACCATATATTTT. The chain carries TRBV15 and TRBJ1-3; D might be TRBD1 (5 bases). There are 15 residues in the CDR3. Trimming removed 1 base at V and 5 bases at J, with 12 bases between. Germline V gene sequence: CDR1 LNHNV, CDR2 YYDKDF (reference sequence).

The chain couples TRBV7-2 to TRBJ2-7; D uncertain. The CDR3 runs 14 residues. Germline V CDR1 and CDR2: SGHTA, FQGNSA. Between the trimmed V and J ends, which lost 3 bases and 2 bases, there was a span of 11 bases. For the CDR3, the DNA is TGTGCCAGCAGCTTGACCCGAAATGCCTACGAGCAGTACTTC. It translates to CASSLTRNAYEQYF.

V and J are TRBV13 and TRBJ2-5; TRBD1 matches at 7 bases. Trimming cost V 7 bases and J 5 bases; bases outside gene matches: 7. CDR3 length: 13 residues. The germline CDR1 and CDR2 sequences are PRHDT and FYEKMQ (reference sequence). The CDR3 sequence is CASKQGLGETQYF. Written as DNA, the CDR3 is TGTGCCAGCAAACAGGGGCTAGGGGAGACCCAGTACTTC.

The V call is TRBV7-6, the J call TRBJ2-3; TRBD1 or TRBD2 may be the D gene (5 bases each). This CDR3 is built from 13 residues. CDR1 is SGHVS, CDR2 FNYEAQ, per germline. Trimming pared 7 bases from V and 3 bases from J, leaving 11 bases between. Here the CDR3 reads CASTGGITDTQYF. The CDR3 DNA follows: TGTGCCAGCACTGGGGGAATTACAGATACGCAGTATTTT.

This chain joins TRBV3-1 and TRBJ2-5, with TRBD2 identical over 13 bases. Trimming removed 0 bases from V and 2 bases from J; junction bases left unmatched: 9. Germline V gene data show CDR1 as LGHDT and CDR2 as YNNKEL (reference sequence). This CDR3 region has 19 residues. This chain's CDR3 is CASSQEASGLAGLQETQYF. CDR3 DNA sequence: TGTGCCAGCAGCCAAGAGGCATCGGGACTAGCGGGGTTACAAGAGACCCAGTACTTC.

V gene TRBV15 combines with J gene TRBJ1-1; 7 bases align to TRBD1. J lost 8 bases, V lost 5 bases, and 17 bases had no gene match. The germline V gene has CDR1 LNHNV and CDR2 YYDKDF (reference sequence). This CDR3 is 16 amino acids long. CDR3: CATSRNPGTENPEAFF. The CDR3, as DNA: TGTGCCACCAGCCGAAACCCCGGGACAGAGAACCCAGAAGCTTTCTTT.

This chain uses TRBV6-1 with TRBJ2-5; D remains unclear. From germline, CDR1 is MNHNS and CDR2 SASEGT. The ends were cut back, 2 bases at V and 5 bases at J, with 9 bases in the middle. This CDR3 comprises 13 residues. The CDR3 sequence is CASSEIGWETQYF. CDR3 DNA sequence: TGTGCCAGCAGTGAAATCGGGTGGGAGACCCAGTACTTC.